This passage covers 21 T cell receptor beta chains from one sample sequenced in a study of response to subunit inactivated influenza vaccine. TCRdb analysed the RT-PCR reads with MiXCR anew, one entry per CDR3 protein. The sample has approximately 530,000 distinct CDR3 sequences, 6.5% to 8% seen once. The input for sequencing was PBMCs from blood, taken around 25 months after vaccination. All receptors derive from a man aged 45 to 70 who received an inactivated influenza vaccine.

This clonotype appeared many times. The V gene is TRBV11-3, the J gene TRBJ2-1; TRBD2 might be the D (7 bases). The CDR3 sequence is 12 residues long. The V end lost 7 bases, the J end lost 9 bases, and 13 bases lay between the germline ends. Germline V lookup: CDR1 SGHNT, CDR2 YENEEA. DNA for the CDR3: TGTGCCAGCACGGGGGGCTGGGGTGAGCAGTTCTTC. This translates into CASTGGWGEQFF.

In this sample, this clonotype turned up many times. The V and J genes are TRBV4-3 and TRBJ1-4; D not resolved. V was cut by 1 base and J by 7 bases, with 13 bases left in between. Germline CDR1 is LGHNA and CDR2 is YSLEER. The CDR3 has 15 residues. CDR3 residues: CASSQASRSGEKLFF. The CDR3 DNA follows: TGCGCCAGCAGCCAAGCGTCCCGATCAGGTGAAAAACTGTTTTTT.

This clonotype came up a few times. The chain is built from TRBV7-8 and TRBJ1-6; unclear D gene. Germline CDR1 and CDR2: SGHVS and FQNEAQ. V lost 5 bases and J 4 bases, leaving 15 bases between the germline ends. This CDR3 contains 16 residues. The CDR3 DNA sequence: TGTGCCAGCAGCCCACGGGCCCTGAAATATAATTCACCCCTCCACTTT. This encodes CASSPRALKYNSPLHF.

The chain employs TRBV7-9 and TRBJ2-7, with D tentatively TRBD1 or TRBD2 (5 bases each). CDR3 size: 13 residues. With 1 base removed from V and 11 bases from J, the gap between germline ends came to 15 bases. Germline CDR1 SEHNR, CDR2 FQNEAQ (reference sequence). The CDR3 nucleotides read TGTGCCAGCAGCTTAGGACGAGGGGCTCGTGAGTACTTC. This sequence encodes CASSLGRGAREYF.

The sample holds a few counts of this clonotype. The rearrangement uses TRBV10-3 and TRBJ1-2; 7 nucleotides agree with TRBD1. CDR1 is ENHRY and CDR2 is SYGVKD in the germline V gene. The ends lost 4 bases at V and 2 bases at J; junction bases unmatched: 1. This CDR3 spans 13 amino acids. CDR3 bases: TGTGCCATCAGTGCGACAGGGAACTATGGCTACACCTTC. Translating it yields CAISATGNYGYTF.

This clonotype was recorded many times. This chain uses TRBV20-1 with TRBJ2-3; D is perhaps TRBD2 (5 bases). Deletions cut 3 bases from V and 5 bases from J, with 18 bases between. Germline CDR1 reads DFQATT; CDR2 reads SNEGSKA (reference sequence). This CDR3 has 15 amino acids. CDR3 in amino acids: CSASHFSVRGDTQYF. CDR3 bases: TGCAGTGCTAGCCACTTTAGCGTTCGTGGAGATACGCAGTATTTT.

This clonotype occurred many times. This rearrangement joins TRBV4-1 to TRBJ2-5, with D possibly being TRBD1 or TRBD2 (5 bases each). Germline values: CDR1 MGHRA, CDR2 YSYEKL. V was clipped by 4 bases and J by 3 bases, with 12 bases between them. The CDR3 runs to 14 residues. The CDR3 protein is CASSPGTTKETQYF. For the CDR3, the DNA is TGCGCCAGCAGCCCGGGGACGACTAAAGAGACCCAGTACTTC.

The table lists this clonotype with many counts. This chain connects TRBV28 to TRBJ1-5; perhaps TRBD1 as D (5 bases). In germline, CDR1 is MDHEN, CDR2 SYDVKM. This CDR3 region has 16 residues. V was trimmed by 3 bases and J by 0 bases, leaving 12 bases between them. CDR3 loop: CASSFGAAHSNQPQHF. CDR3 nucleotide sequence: TGTGCCAGCAGTTTTGGGGCAGCACATAGCAATCAGCCCCAGCATTTT.

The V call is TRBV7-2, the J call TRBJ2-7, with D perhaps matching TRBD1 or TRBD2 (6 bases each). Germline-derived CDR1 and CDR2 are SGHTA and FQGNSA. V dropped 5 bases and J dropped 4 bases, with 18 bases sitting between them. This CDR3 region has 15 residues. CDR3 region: CASSTDGGESYEQYF. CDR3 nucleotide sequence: TGTGCCAGCAGCACAGACGGGGGCGAAAGTTACGAGCAGTACTTC.

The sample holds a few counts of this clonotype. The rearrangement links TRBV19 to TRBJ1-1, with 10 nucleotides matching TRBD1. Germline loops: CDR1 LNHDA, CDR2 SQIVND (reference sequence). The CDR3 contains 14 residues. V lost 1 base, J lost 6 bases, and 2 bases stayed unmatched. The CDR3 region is CASSIGDRGSEAFF. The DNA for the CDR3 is TGTGCCAGTAGTATAGGGGACAGGGGTTCTGAAGCTTTCTTT.

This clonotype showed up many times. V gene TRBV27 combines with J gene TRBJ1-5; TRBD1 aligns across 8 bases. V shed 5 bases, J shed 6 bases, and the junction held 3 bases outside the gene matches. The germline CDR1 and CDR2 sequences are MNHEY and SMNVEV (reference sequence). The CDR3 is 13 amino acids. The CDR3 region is CASSDRGIQPQHF. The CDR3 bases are TGTGCCAGCAGTGACAGGGGTATTCAGCCCCAGCATTTT.

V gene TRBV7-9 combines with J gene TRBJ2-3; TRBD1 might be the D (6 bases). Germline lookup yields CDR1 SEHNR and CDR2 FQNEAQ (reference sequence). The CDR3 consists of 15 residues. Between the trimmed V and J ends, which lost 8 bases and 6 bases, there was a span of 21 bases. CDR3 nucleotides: TGTGCCAGCGTCTTTGCAGGGGCCTCATCTGATACGCAGTATTTT. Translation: CASVFAGASSDTQYF.

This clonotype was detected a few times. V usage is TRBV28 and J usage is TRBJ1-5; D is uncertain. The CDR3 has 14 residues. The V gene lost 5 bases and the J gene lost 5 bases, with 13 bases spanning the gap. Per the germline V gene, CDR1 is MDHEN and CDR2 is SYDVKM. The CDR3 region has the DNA TGTGCCAGCAGTACCCCTAGGACGTATCAGCCCCAGCATTTT. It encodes CASSTPRTYQPQHF.

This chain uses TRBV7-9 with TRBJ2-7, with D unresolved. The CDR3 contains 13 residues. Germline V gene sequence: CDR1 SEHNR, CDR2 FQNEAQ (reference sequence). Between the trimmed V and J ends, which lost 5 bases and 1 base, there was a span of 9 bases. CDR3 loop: CASSPLGSYEQYF. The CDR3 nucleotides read TGTGCCAGCAGCCCATTGGGGTCCTACGAGCAGTACTTC.

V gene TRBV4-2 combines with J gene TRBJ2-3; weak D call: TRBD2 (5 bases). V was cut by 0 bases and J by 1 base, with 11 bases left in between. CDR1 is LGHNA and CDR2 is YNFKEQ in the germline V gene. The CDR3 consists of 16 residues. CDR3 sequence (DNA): TGTGCCAGCAGCCAAGAGCGGGCGGCGGGCACAGATACGCAGTATTTT. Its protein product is CASSQERAAGTDTQYF.

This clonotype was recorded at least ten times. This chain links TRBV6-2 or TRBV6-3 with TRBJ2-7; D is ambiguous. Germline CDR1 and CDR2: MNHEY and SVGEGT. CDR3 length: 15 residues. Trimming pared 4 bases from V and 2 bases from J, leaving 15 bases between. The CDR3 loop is CASSFTDQGAYEQYF. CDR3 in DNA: TGTGCCAGCAGTTTCACGGACCAAGGCGCCTACGAGCAGTACTTC.

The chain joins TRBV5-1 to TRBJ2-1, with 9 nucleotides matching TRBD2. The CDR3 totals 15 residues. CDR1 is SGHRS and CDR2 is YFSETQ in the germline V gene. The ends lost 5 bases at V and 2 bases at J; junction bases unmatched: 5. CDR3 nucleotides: TGCGCCAGCAGTTGGACTAGCGCGGCCTACAATGAGCAGTTCTTC. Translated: CASSWTSAAYNEQFF. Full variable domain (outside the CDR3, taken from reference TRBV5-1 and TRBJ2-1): KAGVTQTPRYLIKTRGQQVTLSCSPISGHRSVSWYQQTPGQGLQFLFEYFSETQRNKGNFPGRFSGRQFSNSRSEMNVSTLELGDSALYLCASSWTSAAYNEQFFGPGTRLTVL.

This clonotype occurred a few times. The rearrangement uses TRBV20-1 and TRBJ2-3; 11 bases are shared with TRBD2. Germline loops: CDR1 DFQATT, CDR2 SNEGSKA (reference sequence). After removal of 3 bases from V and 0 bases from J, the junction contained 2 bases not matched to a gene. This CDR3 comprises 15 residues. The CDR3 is CSARTSGTSTDTQYF. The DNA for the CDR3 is TGCAGTGCTAGGACTAGCGGGACAAGCACAGATACGCAGTATTTT.

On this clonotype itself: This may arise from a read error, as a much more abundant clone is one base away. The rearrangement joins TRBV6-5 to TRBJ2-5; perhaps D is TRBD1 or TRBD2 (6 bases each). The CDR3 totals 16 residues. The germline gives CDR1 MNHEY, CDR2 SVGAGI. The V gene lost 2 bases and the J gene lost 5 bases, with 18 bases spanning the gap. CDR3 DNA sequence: TGTGCCAGCAGTTACGGATCTAGCAAAGGGGGGGAGACCCAGTACTTC. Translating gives CASSYGSSKGGETQYF.

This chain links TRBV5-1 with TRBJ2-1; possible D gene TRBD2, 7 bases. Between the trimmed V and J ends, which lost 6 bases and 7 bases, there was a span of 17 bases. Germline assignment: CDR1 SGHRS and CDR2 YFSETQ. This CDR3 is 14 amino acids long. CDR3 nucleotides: TGCGCCAGCAATGCGGCGGGGGCGATAAATGAGCAGTTCTTC. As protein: CASNAAGAINEQFF. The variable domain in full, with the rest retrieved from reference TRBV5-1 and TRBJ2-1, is KAGVTQTPRYLIKTRGQQVTLSCSPISGHRSVSWYQQTPGQGLQFLFEYFSETQRNKGNFPGRFSGRQFSNSRSEMNVSTLELGDSALYLCASNAAGAINEQFFGPGTRLTVL.

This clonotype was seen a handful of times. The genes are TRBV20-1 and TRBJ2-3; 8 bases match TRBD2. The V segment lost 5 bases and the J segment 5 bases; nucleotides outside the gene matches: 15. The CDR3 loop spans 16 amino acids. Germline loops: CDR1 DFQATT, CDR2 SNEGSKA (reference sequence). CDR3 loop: CSAHPGGDGRGDTQYF. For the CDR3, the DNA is TGCAGTGCTCATCCCGGAGGGGACGGGAGGGGAGATACGCAGTATTTT.